The sequence of this T cell receptor (beta chain) was determined in a study of blood T cells in healthy people across ages. With a J-beta primer mix and a sample-barcoded 5' primer, a second PCR ran about 7 to 11 cycles. Every cDNA molecule bore a tag from a template-switch adaptor containing 12 random nucleotides. TCRdb re-derived calls from the 5' RACE reads in MiXCR, one entry per CDR3 protein. The sample records some 1.8 million distinct CDR3 sequences, about 39% being singletons. The ends lost 3 bases at V and 4 bases at J; junction bases unmatched: 5. This CDR3 comprises 13 residues. CDR1 is DFQATT and CDR2 is SNEGSKA in the germline V gene (reference sequence).

Source material: blood. The V call is TRBV20-1, the J call TRBJ2-7; 8 nucleotides match TRBD1. The sequence came from a human donor in good health. CDR3 sequence: CSASFQGAYEQYF. CDR3 nucleotide sequence: TGCAGTGCTAGTTTTCAGGGGGCTTACGAGCAGTACTTC.